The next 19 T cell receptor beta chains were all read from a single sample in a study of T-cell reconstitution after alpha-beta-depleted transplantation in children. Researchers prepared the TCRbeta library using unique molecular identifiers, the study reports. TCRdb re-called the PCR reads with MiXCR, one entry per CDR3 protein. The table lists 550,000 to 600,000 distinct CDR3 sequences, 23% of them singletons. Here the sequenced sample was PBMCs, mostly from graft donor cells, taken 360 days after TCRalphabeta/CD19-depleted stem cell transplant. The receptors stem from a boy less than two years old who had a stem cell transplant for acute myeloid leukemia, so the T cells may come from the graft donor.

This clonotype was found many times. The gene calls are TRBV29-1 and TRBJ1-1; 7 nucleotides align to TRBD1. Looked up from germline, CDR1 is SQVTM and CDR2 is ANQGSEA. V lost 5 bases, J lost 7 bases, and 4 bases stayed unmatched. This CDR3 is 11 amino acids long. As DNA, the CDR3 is TGCAGCGTTTCAGGGGGGATTGAAGCTTTCTTT. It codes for CSVSGGIEAFF.

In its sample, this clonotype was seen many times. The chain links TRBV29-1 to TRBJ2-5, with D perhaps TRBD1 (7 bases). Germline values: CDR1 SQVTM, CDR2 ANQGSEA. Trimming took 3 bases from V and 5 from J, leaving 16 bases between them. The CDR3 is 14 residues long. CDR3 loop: CSVDPPAGGETQYF. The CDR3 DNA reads TGCAGCGTTGATCCCCCGGCAGGGGGGGAGACCCAGTACTTC. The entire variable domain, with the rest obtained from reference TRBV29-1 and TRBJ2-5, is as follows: SAVISQKPSRDICQRGTSLTIQCQVDSQVTMMFWYRQQPGQSLTLIATANQGSEATYESGFVIDKFPISRPNLTFSTLTVSNMSPEDSSIYLCSVDPPAGGETQYFGPGTRLLVL.

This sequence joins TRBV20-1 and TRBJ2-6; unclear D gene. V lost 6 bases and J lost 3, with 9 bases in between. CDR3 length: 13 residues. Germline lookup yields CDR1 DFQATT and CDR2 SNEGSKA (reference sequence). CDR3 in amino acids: CSALYDGANVLTF. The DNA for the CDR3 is TGCAGTGCCCTCTATGATGGGGCCAACGTCCTGACTTTC.

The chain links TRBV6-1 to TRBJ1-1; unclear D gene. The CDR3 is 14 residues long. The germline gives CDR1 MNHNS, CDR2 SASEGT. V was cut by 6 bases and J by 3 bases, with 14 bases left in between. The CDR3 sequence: CASSFVGFDTEAFF. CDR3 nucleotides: TGTGCCAGCAGCTTCGTGGGTTTTGACACTGAAGCTTTCTTT.

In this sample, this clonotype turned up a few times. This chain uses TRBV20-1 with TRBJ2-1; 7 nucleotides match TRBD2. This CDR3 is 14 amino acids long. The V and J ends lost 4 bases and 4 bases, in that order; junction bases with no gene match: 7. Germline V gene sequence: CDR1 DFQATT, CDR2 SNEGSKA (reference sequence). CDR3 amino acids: CSATLRGLYNEQFF. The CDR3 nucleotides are TGCAGTGCTACCCTTAGGGGACTATACAATGAGCAGTTCTTC.

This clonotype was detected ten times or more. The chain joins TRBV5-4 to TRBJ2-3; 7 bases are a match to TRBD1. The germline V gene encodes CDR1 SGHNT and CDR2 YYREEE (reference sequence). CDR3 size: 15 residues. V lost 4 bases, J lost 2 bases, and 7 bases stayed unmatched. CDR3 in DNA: TGTGCCAGCAGCCTGACAGGGACCCTCACAGATACGCAGTATTTT. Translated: CASSLTGTLTDTQYF.

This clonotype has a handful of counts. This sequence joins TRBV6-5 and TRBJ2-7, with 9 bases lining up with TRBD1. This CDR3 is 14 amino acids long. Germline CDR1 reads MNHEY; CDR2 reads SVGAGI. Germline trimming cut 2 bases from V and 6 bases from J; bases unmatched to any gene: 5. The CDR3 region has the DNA TGTGCCAGCAGTTACGACAGGGGGATAAGCGAGCAGTACTTC. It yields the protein CASSYDRGISEQYF.

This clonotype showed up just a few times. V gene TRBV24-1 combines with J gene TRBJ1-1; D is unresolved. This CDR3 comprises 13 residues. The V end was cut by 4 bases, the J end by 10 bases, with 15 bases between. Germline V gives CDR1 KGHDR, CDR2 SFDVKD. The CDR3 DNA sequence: TGTGCCACCAGTGACCCGGGGAGCGGCGGAGCTTTCTTT. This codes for CATSDPGSGGAFF.

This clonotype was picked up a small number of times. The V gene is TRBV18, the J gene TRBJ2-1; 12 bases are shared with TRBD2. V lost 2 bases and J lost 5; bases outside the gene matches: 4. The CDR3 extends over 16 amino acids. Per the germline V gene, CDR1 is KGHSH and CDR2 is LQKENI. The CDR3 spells CASSPTSGGQDNEQFF. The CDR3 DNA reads TGTGCCAGCTCACCAACTAGCGGGGGGCAGGACAATGAGCAGTTCTTC.

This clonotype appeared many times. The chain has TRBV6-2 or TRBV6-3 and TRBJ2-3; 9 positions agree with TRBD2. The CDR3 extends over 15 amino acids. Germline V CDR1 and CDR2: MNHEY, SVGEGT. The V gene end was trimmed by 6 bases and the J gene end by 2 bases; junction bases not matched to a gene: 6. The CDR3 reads CASSQGLAYTDTQYF. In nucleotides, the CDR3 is TGTGCCAGCAGCCAGGGACTAGCCTACACAGATACGCAGTATTTT.

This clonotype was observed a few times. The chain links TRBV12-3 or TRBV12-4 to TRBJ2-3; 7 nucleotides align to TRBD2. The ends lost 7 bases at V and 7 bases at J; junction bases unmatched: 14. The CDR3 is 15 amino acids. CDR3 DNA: TGTGCCAGCACCTGGGACTACCTACCGTCGTATACGCAGTATTTT. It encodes CASTWDYLPSYTQYF.

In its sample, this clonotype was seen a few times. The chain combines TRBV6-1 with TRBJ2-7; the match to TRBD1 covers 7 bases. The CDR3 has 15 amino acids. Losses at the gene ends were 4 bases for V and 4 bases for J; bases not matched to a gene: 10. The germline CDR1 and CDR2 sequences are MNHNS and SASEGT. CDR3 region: CASSARGGAFYEQYV. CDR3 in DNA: TGTGCCAGCAGTGCCCGAGGGGGCGCCTTTTACGAGCAGTACGTC.

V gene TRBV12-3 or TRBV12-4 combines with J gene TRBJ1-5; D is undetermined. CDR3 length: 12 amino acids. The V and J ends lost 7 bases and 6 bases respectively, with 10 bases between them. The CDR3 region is CASTVGSQPQHF. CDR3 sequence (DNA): TGTGCCAGCACCGTCGGGAGTCAGCCCCAGCATTTT.

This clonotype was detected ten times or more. CDR3 sequence (DNA): TGTGCCAGCAGTTCCCGGACGGAGTATAGCAATCAGCCCCAGCATTTT. Translating it yields CASSSRTEYSNQPQHF. The chain has TRBV12-3 or TRBV12-4 and TRBJ1-5; the D is unclear. With 4 bases removed from V and 0 bases from J, the gap between germline ends came to 13 bases. The CDR3 has 16 amino acids.

The CDR3 reads CASSLEASRSTDTQYF. The CDR3, as DNA: TGCGCCAGCAGCTTGGAGGCGTCCAGGAGCACAGATACGCAGTATTTT. This chain connects TRBV5-1 to TRBJ2-3; unclear D gene. CDR1 is SGHRS, CDR2 YFSETQ, per germline. The CDR3 spans 16 residues. V was shortened by 0 bases and J by 0 bases, with 11 bases between the two germline ends.

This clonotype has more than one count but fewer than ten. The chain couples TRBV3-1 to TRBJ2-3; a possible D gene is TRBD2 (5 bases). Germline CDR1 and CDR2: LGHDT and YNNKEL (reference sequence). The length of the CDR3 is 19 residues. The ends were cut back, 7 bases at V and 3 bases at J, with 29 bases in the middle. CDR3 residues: CASTETLAAGSRPTDTQYF. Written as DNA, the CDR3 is TGTGCCAGCACCGAAACCCTAGCCGCCGGGTCCCGACCTACAGATACGCAGTATTTT.

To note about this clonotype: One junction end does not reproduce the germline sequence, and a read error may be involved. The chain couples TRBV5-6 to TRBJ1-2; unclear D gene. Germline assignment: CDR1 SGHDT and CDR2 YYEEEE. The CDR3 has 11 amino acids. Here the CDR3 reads CASSFHSPQLF. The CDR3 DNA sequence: TGTGCCAGCAGCTTTCACAGTCCTCAGCTCTTC.

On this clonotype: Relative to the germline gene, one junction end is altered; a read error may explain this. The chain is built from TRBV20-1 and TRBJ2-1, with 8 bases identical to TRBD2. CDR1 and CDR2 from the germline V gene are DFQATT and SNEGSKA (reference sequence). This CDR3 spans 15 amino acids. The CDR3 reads CCAISAGGAVNEQFF. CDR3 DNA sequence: TGCTGTGCTATCAGTGCGGGGGGCGCGGTCAATGAGCAGTTCTTC.

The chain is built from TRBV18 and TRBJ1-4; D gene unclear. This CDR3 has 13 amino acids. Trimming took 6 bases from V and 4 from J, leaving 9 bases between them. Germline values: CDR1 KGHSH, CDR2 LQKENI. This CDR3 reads CASSDGNNEKLFF. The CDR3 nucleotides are TGTGCCAGCTCGGACGGAAATAATGAAAAACTGTTTTTT.